Here is one TCR beta chain with its context. The source of the sample is a study of blood T cell repertoires in COVID-19. V gave up 5 bases and J gave up 6 bases, with 12 bases separating them. This CDR3 region has 13 residues. Germline V gene sequence: CDR1 SGHTA, CDR2 FQGTGA. Clones were read by immunoSEQ multiplex PCR, and TCRdb kept only the in-frame ones, dropping some. The sample has roughly 250,000 clones, about 89% seen once. The receptor was isolated from a man aged 40-55 years who had recovered from COVID-19. The chain joins TRBV7-3 to TRBJ2-3, with D maybe TRBD2 (5 bases). The material sequenced was PBMCs or T cells enriched from blood (not recorded which). CDR3 region: CASSIRTRDTQYF. The CDR3 DNA follows: TGTGCCAGCAGCATCCGCACTAGGGATACGCAGTATTTT.